The present TCR beta chain was sequenced within a study of neoadjuvant nivolumab and ipilimumab in lung cancer. Study-wide context: Patients got nivolumab 3 mg/kg on days 1, 15 and 29; combination added ipilimumab 1 mg/kg day 1.

Using immunoSEQ multiplex PCR, the repertoire was profiled, and TCRdb retains in-frame clones only, with some absent. This table holds approximately 29,000 clones, 75% to 95% found once. Study-wide results and limits: TCR clonality did not significantly correlate with pathologic tumor regression. Only a small number of samples underwent TCR sequencing.

The germline V and J ends were trimmed by 6 bases and 5 bases, with 14 bases remaining between them. The germline V gene encodes CDR1 SGHDN and CDR2 FVKESK. CDR3 length: 14 residues. Notes on this clone: Its antigen is as yet unknown.

The TCR was taken from an adult with non-small cell lung cancer. This chain links TRBV14 with TRBJ2-1, with D perhaps TRBD2 (6 bases). Here the sequenced sample was peripheral blood, taken after neoadjuvant nivolumab, alone or with ipilimumab, at or shortly before surgery. CDR3 amino acids: CASRRAGPHNEQFF. CDR3 DNA sequence: TGTGCCAGCAGGAGGGCGGGGCCTCACAATGAGCAGTTCTTC.